Below are 6 T cell receptor beta chains sequenced from a single sample in a study of technical replicates of blood from a handful of donors. Clones were sequenced by immunoSEQ multiplex PCR, and TCRdb holds only the in-frame ones, with some missing. Of about 94,000 clones listed, 95% to 97% were seen once; the top ten hold 0.36%. The sample taken for sequencing was T cells isolated from PBMCs. The receptor set was obtained from a human donor in good health.

This clone was counted a single time. The chain joins TRBV4-1 to TRBJ2-2; no reliable D call. The V and J ends lost 5 bases and 2 bases respectively, with 12 bases between them. CDR1 and CDR2 from the germline V gene are MGHRA and YSYEKL. The CDR3 loop spans 15 amino acids. CDR3 protein: CASSITYFNTGELFF. Here the CDR3 DNA reads TGCGCCAGCAGCATCACTTATTTTAACACCGGGGAGCTGTTTTTT.

The rearrangement joins TRBV6-1 to TRBJ2-5; 14 nucleotides agree with TRBD2. The germline V gene has CDR1 MNHNS and CDR2 SASEGT. V was pared by 5 bases and J by 4 bases, with 3 bases of the junction left unmatched. The CDR3 is made up of 15 amino acids. The CDR3 loop reads CASSRGLAGVETQYF. DNA for the CDR3: TGTGCCAGCAGTAGGGGACTAGCGGGAGTAGAGACCCAGTACTTC.

The CDR3 region has the DNA TGCGCCAGCAGCGCGAGCGGGACTTTTTACGAGCAGTACTTC. It is translated as CASSASGTFYEQYF. The genes are TRBV10-2 and TRBJ2-7; 7 bases align to TRBD2. This CDR3 region has 14 residues. The V segment lost 6 bases and the J segment 4 bases; nucleotides outside the gene matches: 9. Looked up from germline, CDR1 is WSHSY and CDR2 is SAAADI.

The chain links TRBV6-4 to TRBJ2-2, with 8 positions matching TRBD2. V shed 5 bases, J shed 4 bases, and the junction held 6 bases outside the gene matches. The CDR3 spans 15 residues. The germline gives CDR1 MRHNA, CDR2 SNTAGT. The CDR3 nucleotides are TGTGCCAGCAGTTTGACTAGCGCAGGCACCGGGGAGCTGTTTTTT. The encoded protein is CASSLTSAGTGELFF.

This sequence joins TRBV21-1 and TRBJ2-3; the table's D call, TRBD2, was not checked against the DNA. TRBV21-1 is recorded as a pseudogene. This CDR3 comprises 13 residues. CDR3 residues: CASSVNPPETQYF. Written as DNA, the CDR3 is TGTGCCAGCAGCGTAAATCCTCCCGAGACGCAGTATTTT.

The chain combines TRBV7-9 with TRBJ2-7; D not resolved. CDR3 length: 11 amino acids. V shed 5 bases and J shed 4 bases, with 6 bases lying between them. Germline values: CDR1 SEHNR, CDR2 FQNEAQ (reference sequence). The CDR3 protein is CASSRTYEQYF. Written as DNA, the CDR3 is TGTGCCAGCAGCCGTACTTACGAGCAGTACTTC.